This T cell receptor beta chain was observed in a study of blood T cell repertoires in COVID-19. Study in general: Whether acute or convalescent, the COVID-19 samples came from the United States, Italy and Spain. From T cells, B-cell-depleted T cells, or PBMCs came the material, which was cDNA or gDNA.

Seattle researchers signed up patients amid active infection and tracked them longitudinally. Sequenced by immunoSEQ multiplex PCR; TCRdb stores in-frame clones only, minus some. The data contain 300,000 to 350,000 clones, approximately 92% of them singletons. Sequencing was performed on peripheral blood. The source is a woman aged 25 to 39 with COVID-19, enrolled during active disease.

CDR3: CASSSRTGPTEAFF. As DNA, the CDR3 is TGTGCCAGCAGTTCCAGGACAGGGCCCACTGAAGCTTTCTTT. This chain uses TRBV2 with TRBJ1-1; 8 bases align to TRBD1. V lost 5 bases to trimming and J lost 4 bases; unmatched junction nucleotides: 6. Per germline, CDR1 SNHLY and CDR2 FYNNEI. The CDR3 runs to 14 residues.